These 13 T cell receptor beta chains were all obtained from the same sample, sequenced in a study of T cell repertoires in cytomegalovirus infection. MiXCR, applied by TCRdb to the reads, yields one record per CDR3 protein. The profile shows fewer than 650,000 distinct CDR3 sequences, over 35% of them singletons. No antigens are known for them. The starting material was cultured PBMCs, obtained from culture after CMV antigen stimulation. The source of these receptors is a human donor in good health (CMV status not recorded). Some clones in this sample may be carry-over from other donors' samples.

Only a few counts were recorded for this clonotype. The V and J genes are TRBV4-1 and TRBJ1-6, with TRBD1 as a possible D gene (5 bases). V was cut by 0 bases and J by 10 bases, with 13 bases left in between. The CDR3 runs to 15 residues. Germline assignment: CDR1 MGHRA and CDR2 YSYEKL. CDR3 nucleotides: TGCGCCAGCAGCCAAGATCCCGGGGGTGGCTCACCCCTCCACTTT. This codes for CASSQDPGGGSPLHF.

This clonotype was detected a few times. The V call is TRBV9, the J call TRBJ1-5; D perhaps matches TRBD1 (5 bases). V lost 0 bases and J lost 7, with 14 bases in between. This CDR3 is 15 amino acids long. Germline V lookup: CDR1 SGDLS, CDR2 YYNGEE. CDR3 protein: CASSVVQGSWQPQHF. For the CDR3, the DNA is TGTGCCAGCAGCGTAGTCCAGGGTAGCTGGCAGCCCCAGCATTTT.

The chain couples TRBV7-6 to TRBJ2-5; 8 bases fit TRBD2. Trimming removed 4 bases from V and 3 bases from J; junction bases left unmatched: 4. CDR1 and CDR2 (germline): SGHVS, FNYEAQ. The CDR3 sequence is 14 residues long. CDR3: CASSSTSAEETQYF. The CDR3 nucleotides are TGTGCCAGCAGCTCGACTAGCGCCGAAGAGACCCAGTACTTC.

J is TRBJ2-7 and V is TRBV15, with D unclear. This CDR3 is built from 13 residues. V gave up 3 bases and J gave up 5 bases, with 11 bases separating them. Germline CDR1 LNHNV, CDR2 YYDKDF (reference sequence). The CDR3, as DNA: TGTGCCACCAGCAGGGACCCCCTTAACGAGCAGTACTTC. Encoded protein: CATSRDPLNEQYF.

The V and J genes are TRBV7-9 and TRBJ2-7; TRBD1 is a possible D gene (5 bases). V was clipped by 8 bases and J by 2 bases, with 25 bases between them. CDR3 length equals 17 residues. CDR1 and CDR2 from the germline V gene are SEHNR and FQNEAQ (reference sequence). The CDR3 loop is CASGDKTVTGGPYEQYF. CDR3 sequence (DNA): TGTGCCAGCGGGGATAAAACGGTCACAGGTGGGCCCTACGAGCAGTACTTC.

CDR3 nucleotide sequence: TGTGCCAGCAGCTCGGACCGGGAGCACGAGCAGTACTTC. Residues: CASSSDREHEQYF. V usage is TRBV5-6 and J usage is TRBJ2-7; possibly TRBD2 for D (6 bases). The CDR3 is 13 amino acids. Germline V lookup: CDR1 SGHDT, CDR2 YYEEEE. Trimming stripped 3 bases from V and 5 bases from J, with 12 bases between.

This clonotype has at least ten counts. The chain recombines TRBV7-8 with TRBJ2-7; TRBD2 aligns across 8 bases. J lost 2 bases, V lost 6 bases, and 3 bases had no gene match. CDR1 is SGHVS, CDR2 FQNEAQ, per germline. The CDR3 is 13 residues long. In DNA form, the CDR3 reads TGTGCCAGCAGTCCACTAGCGGCCTACGAGCAGTACTTC. This codes for CASSPLAAYEQYF.

This clonotype came up a few times. This chain links TRBV11-2 with TRBJ2-1, with D perhaps TRBD1 or TRBD2 (5 bases each). From germline, CDR1 is SGHAT and CDR2 FQNNGV. V was cut by 5 bases and J by 3 bases, with 8 bases left in between. The CDR3 sequence is 13 residues long. In nucleotides, the CDR3 is TGTGCCAGCAGCGGGGACCTCTACAATGAGCAGTTCTTC. Translating gives CASSGDLYNEQFF.

This chain connects TRBV12-5 to TRBJ2-7; D is undetermined. CDR1 is LGHNT, CDR2 FRNRAP, per germline. The CDR3 consists of 15 residues. V lost 0 bases and J 6 bases, leaving 15 bases between the germline ends. CDR3 residues: CASGLVVGGSTEQYF. The CDR3 coding sequence is TGTGCTAGTGGTTTGGTAGTAGGCGGATCAACCGAGCAGTACTTC.

In its sample, this clonotype was seen a few times. The chain combines TRBV9 with TRBJ1-6; no firm D call. The V gene lost 0 bases and the J gene lost 10 bases, with 8 bases spanning the gap. From germline, CDR1 is SGDLS and CDR2 YYNGEE. This CDR3 comprises 13 residues. CDR3 region: CASSVEGGSPLHF. The CDR3 DNA sequence: TGTGCCAGCAGCGTAGAAGGTGGATCACCCCTCCACTTT.

This rearrangement joins TRBV4-1 to TRBJ2-7; TRBD1 aligns across 10 bases. Germline-derived CDR1 and CDR2 are MGHRA and YSYEKL. Germline trimming cut 5 bases from V and 3 bases from J; bases unmatched to any gene: 4. The length of the CDR3 is 14 residues. The CDR3 reads CASSFRTGGYEQYF. The CDR3 DNA reads as TGCGCCAGCAGCTTCCGGACAGGGGGCTACGAGCAGTACTTC.

The count of this clonotype is one. The chain joins TRBV5-4 to TRBJ2-2; either TRBD1 or TRBD2 may fit D (6 bases each). The V end lost 2 bases, the J end lost 6 bases, and 11 bases lay between the germline ends. CDR3 length: 14 amino acids. Germline V gene data show CDR1 as SGHNT and CDR2 as YYREEE (reference sequence). CDR3 nucleotides: TGTGCCAGCAGCTTAGGAGGGGGTCCCGGGGAGCTGTTTTTT. Translating it yields CASSLGGGPGELFF.

J is TRBJ2-5 and V is TRBV12-3 or TRBV12-4; the D is unclear. The V end was cut by 1 base, the J end by 2 bases, with 14 bases between. This CDR3 region has 16 residues. The CDR3 sequence is CASSLGRGPIQETQYF. The DNA of the CDR3 is TGTGCCAGCAGTTTAGGTCGAGGACCGATACAAGAGACCCAGTACTTC.